The clone carrying this TCR beta chain was counted at least ten times. No antigen is known for it. This sample was taken from a study of T-cell reconstitution after alpha-beta-depleted transplantation in children. General study points: T-cell counts and diversity at one year following transplant were attributed mainly to newly produced T cells. About two months after transplant, alpha-beta T cells reportedly came from several hundred expanded graft clones. Diversity of TCRbeta at day 60 was high in some patients, arising from surviving recipient T cells and thymic progenitors.

For TCRbeta, the library was prepared with unique molecular identifiers. One entry per CDR3 protein results from TCRdb running MiXCR on the PCR reads. The data hold roughly 670,000 distinct CDR3 sequences, with around 13% observed a single time. The CDR3 length is 14 residues. After removal of 0 bases from V and 9 bases from J, the junction contained 4 bases not matched to a gene. The germline CDR1 and CDR2 sequences are SGHTA and FQGNSA. The chain carries TRBV7-2 and TRBJ2-7; 11 bases agree with TRBD2. This TCR derives from a girl between 2 and 10 years old with congenital amegakaryocytic thrombocytopenia, due to receive a stem cell transplant. The starting material was PBMCs, obtained before TCRalphabeta/CD19-depleted stem cell transplant. The CDR3 nucleotides are TGTGCCAGCAGCTTAGCGACTAGCGGGAACGGGCAGTACTTC. It yields the protein CASSLATSGNGQYF.